These 21 T cell receptor beta chains originate from one sample sequenced in a study of blood T cell repertoires in COVID-19. Clones were read by immunoSEQ multiplex PCR, and TCRdb kept only the in-frame ones, dropping some. The sample shows about 380,000 clones, 89% of them seen only once. The material sequenced was peripheral blood. The receptor source for this set is a man aged 35 to 55 with acute or convalescent COVID-19.

This chain joins TRBV7-9 and TRBJ1-2; TRBD1 matches 7 bases. The ends lost 0 bases at V and 0 bases at J; junction bases unmatched: 1. The CDR3 runs 15 residues. Germline V gives CDR1 SEHNR, CDR2 FQNEAQ (reference sequence). CDR3 nucleotide sequence: TGTGCCAGCAGCTTAGCAGGGGGCACTAACTATGGCTACACCTTC. As protein: CASSLAGGTNYGYTF. The complete variable domain, with remaining parts taken from reference TRBV7-9 and TRBJ1-2, reads DTGVSQNPRHKITKRGQNVTFRCDPISEHNRLYWYRQTLGQGPEFLTYFQNEAQLEKSRLLSDRFSAERPKGSFSTLEIQRTEQGDSAMYLCASSLAGGTNYGYTFGSGTRLTVV.

This clone was counted a single time. V is TRBV6-6 and J is TRBJ2-1; D may be TRBD2 (5 bases). Trimming shortened V by 5 bases and J by 9 bases, and 14 bases separated the two germline ends. This CDR3 has 13 residues. In germline, CDR1 is MNHNY, CDR2 SVGAGI (reference sequence). This chain's CDR3 is CASSPTGLGEQFF. The DNA of the CDR3 is TGTGCCAGCAGTCCAACGGGGTTGGGTGAGCAGTTCTTC.

Remarks on this clone: One junction end disagrees with the germline gene, perhaps due to a read error. The sample contains more than one DNA sequence encoding this CDR3. The CDR3 here is CASSLDGNTGELFF. CDR3 DNA sequence: TGCGCTAGCAGCCTGGACGGGAACACCGGGGAGCTGTTTTTT. This rearrangement joins TRBV5-1 to TRBJ2-2; D is unclear. The CDR3 sequence is 14 residues long. CDR1 is SGHRS, CDR2 YFSETQ, per germline.

The chain joins TRBV7-9 to TRBJ1-4, with 9 bases aligning to TRBD1. Looked up from germline, CDR1 is SEHNR and CDR2 is FQNEAQ (reference sequence). The CDR3 is 15 residues long. V was pared by 4 bases and J by 9 bases, with 9 bases of the junction left unmatched. The CDR3 DNA reads TGTGCCAGCAGCTCTGGACAGGGGAGCGATAAAAAACTGTTTTTT. Its protein is CASSSGQGSDKKLFF.

The chain carries TRBV7-9 and TRBJ2-4; TRBD2 aligns across 8 bases. The CDR3 covers 15 residues. Germline-derived CDR1 and CDR2 are SEHNR and FQNEAQ (reference sequence). V lost 4 bases, J lost 8 bases, and 10 bases stayed unmatched. DNA of the CDR3: TGTGCCAGCAGCTACCCGGCCGGGACTAGGCACATTCAGTACTTC. The encoded protein is CASSYPAGTRHIQYF.

The rearrangement joins TRBV30 to TRBJ1-2; D is possibly TRBD1 (5 bases). This CDR3 has 13 amino acids. With 1 base removed from V and 6 bases from J, the gap between germline ends came to 12 bases. In germline, CDR1 is GTSNPN, CDR2 SVGIG (reference sequence). The CDR3 spells CAWSATGGNGYTF. CDR3 nucleotides: TGTGCCTGGAGTGCGACCGGGGGGAATGGCTACACCTTC.

This clone was seen only once. The rearrangement links TRBV7-8 to TRBJ2-7; no clear D. Trimming took off 2 bases at V and 3 bases at J, with 11 bases between the two ends. Germline lookup yields CDR1 SGHVS and CDR2 FQNEAQ. This CDR3 is 14 amino acids long. The CDR3 DNA sequence: TGTGCCAGCAGCTTAACTATAGAACTCTACGAGCAGTACTTC. Translation gives CASSLTIELYEQYF.

This sequence joins TRBV5-6 and TRBJ2-1; tentatively, D is TRBD2 (5 bases). The length of the CDR3 is 13 residues. With 3 bases removed from V and 2 bases from J, the gap between germline ends came to 6 bases. In germline, CDR1 is SGHDT, CDR2 YYEEEE. CDR3 in amino acids: CASSSGAYNEQFF. The CDR3 nucleotides read TGTGCCAGCAGCTCCGGGGCCTACAATGAGCAGTTCTTC.

The CDR3, as DNA: TGTGCCAGCAGCGTAGGCGGGGACGCCTCCTACGAGCAGTACTTC. This encodes CASSVGGDASYEQYF. The V call is TRBV9, the J call TRBJ2-7; D perhaps matches TRBD2 (6 bases). V lost 0 bases and J lost 0, with 10 bases in between. CDR1 and CDR2 (germline): SGDLS, YYNGEE. CDR3 length: 15 residues.

The gene calls are TRBV21-1 and TRBJ1-6; the DNA was not compared with TRBD1, the D call given in the table. TRBV21-1 is termed a pseudogene. The CDR3 has 16 residues. CDR3 DNA: TGTGCCAGCAGCAAGACAGGGGGTTTAAGGAATTCACCCCTCCACTTT. Translated, it gives CASSKTGGLRNSPLHF.

In its sample, this clone was seen once. The CDR3 region has the DNA TGTGCCAGCAGCCAACCGAGCGGCTACCGGGGCTACACCTTC. It encodes CASSQPSGYRGYTF. The chain combines TRBV5-8 with TRBJ1-2; D is uncertain. V was cut by 4 bases and J by 8 bases, with 18 bases left in between. The CDR3 has 14 residues. CDR1 SGHTS and CDR2 YDEGEE come from the germline V gene.

The chain has TRBV4-3 and TRBJ1-1; TRBD1 is a possible D gene (6 bases). Trimming shortened V by 4 bases and J by 0 bases, and 12 bases separated the two germline ends. The CDR3 runs 15 residues. Germline V lookup: CDR1 LGHNA, CDR2 YSLEER. The chain's CDR3 is CASSLNRAMNTEAFF. In DNA form, the CDR3 reads TGCGCCAGCAGCCTAAACAGGGCCATGAACACTGAAGCTTTCTTT.

The chain has TRBV7-2 and TRBJ2-7, with TRBD1 as a possible D gene (5 bases). This CDR3 region has 15 residues. CDR1 SGHTA and CDR2 FQGNSA come from the germline V gene. V was trimmed by 6 bases and J by 2 bases, leaving 17 bases between them. CDR3 sequence reads: CASSPDSQAAYEQYF. The CDR3, as DNA: TGTGCCAGCAGTCCCGACAGTCAGGCAGCCTACGAGCAGTACTTC.

The CDR3 spells CASSERGDGTEAFF. CDR3 coding DNA: TGTGCCAGCAGTGAAAGGGGCGATGGCACTGAAGCTTTCTTT. The chain joins TRBV25-1 to TRBJ1-1; D perhaps matches TRBD1 (5 bases). The CDR3 length is 14 residues. Germline lookup yields CDR1 MGHDK and CDR2 SYGVNS. The ends were cut back, 2 bases at V and 4 bases at J, with 11 bases in the middle.

V usage is TRBV30 and J usage is TRBJ2-1, with a possible D match to TRBD1 (6 bases). Germline V lookup: CDR1 GTSNPN, CDR2 SVGIG (reference sequence). This CDR3 has 15 residues. V was clipped by 0 bases and J by 7 bases, with 16 bases between them. The CDR3 sequence: CAWSVLRGIGNEQFF. DNA for the CDR3: TGTGCCTGGAGTGTACTCAGGGGAATCGGGAATGAGCAGTTCTTC. The full variable domain, in which reference TRBV30 and TRBJ2-1 provide the parts outside the CDR3, is SQTIHQWPATLVQPVGSPLSLECTVEGTSNPNLYWYRQAAGRGLQLLFYSVGIGQISSEVPQNLSASRPQDRQFILSSKKLLLSDSGFYLCAWSVLRGIGNEQFFGPGTRLTVL.

The V call is TRBV9, the J call TRBJ1-6; 11 bases are a match to TRBD1. The CDR3 runs to 15 residues. Trimming cost V 3 bases and J 9 bases; bases outside gene matches: 5. Germline lookup yields CDR1 SGDLS and CDR2 YYNGEE. CDR3 in DNA: TGTGCCAGCAGCGAGGCCGGGACAGGGGGTTCACCCCTCCACTTT. Amino acids: CASSEAGTGGSPLHF.

This clone was recorded once. The J gene is TRBJ2-7, the V gene TRBV5-1; 10 positions agree with TRBD1. CDR1 and CDR2 from the germline V gene are SGHRS and YFSETQ. The CDR3 consists of 14 residues. J lost 7 bases, V lost 2 bases, and 6 bases had no gene match. The CDR3 is CASSLGTGVLEQYF. In nucleotides, the CDR3 is TGCGCCAGCAGCTTAGGGACAGGGGTGTTGGAGCAGTACTTC.

This rearrangement joins TRBV28 to TRBJ2-5; TRBD1 matches 7 bases. Germline V gene lookup returns CDR1 MDHEN and CDR2 SYDVKM. The CDR3 totals 15 residues. Unmatched junction bases numbered 10, after V lost 5 bases and J lost 4 bases. The CDR3 is CASSPTGTVAETQYF. The CDR3 nucleotides read TGTGCCAGCAGTCCGACCGGGACAGTCGCAGAGACCCAGTACTTC.

The chain combines TRBV6-1 with TRBJ1-2, with 11 nucleotides matching TRBD1. Germline V gene data show CDR1 as MNHNS and CDR2 as SASEGT. The CDR3 covers 17 residues. V lost 4 bases and J lost 2; bases outside the gene matches: 9. CDR3: CASSGGVGQGVNYGYTF. The DNA of the CDR3 is TGTGCCAGCAGTGGGGGAGTGGGACAGGGGGTGAACTATGGCTACACCTTC.

V usage is TRBV12-5 and J usage is TRBJ2-1; 12 bases map to TRBD2. The germline gives CDR1 LGHNT, CDR2 FRNRAP. The CDR3 totals 19 residues. V lost 0 bases and J lost 7; bases outside the gene matches: 13. This CDR3 is CASGLVRGILAGGVNEQFF. In nucleotides, the CDR3 is TGTGCTAGTGGTTTGGTACGAGGGATACTAGCGGGAGGAGTTAATGAGCAGTTCTTC.

J is TRBJ1-1 and V is TRBV19; 9 nucleotides agree with TRBD1. Germline V lookup: CDR1 LNHDA, CDR2 SQIVND (reference sequence). This CDR3 comprises 13 residues. V lost 9 bases and J lost 6; bases outside the gene matches: 8. CDR3 residues: CASDTGGSAEAFF. CDR3 DNA: TGTGCCAGCGATACAGGGGGCAGCGCTGAAGCTTTCTTT. The entire variable domain, with the rest obtained from reference TRBV19 and TRBJ1-1, is as follows: DGGITQSPKYLFRKEGQNVTLSCEQNLNHDAMYWYRQDPGQGLRLIYYSQIVNDFQKGDIAEGYSVSREKKESFPLTVTSAQKNPTAFYLCASDTGGSAEAFFGQGTRLTVV.